This record concerns one TCR beta chain sequence. Its target is not known. Trimming cost V 0 bases and J 4 bases; bases outside gene matches: 7. CDR1 and CDR2 from the germline V gene are SGDLS and YYNGEE. The CDR3 runs to 16 residues. This entry belongs to a study of shared clonotypes between healthy human individuals. Overall study results and limits: Among the subsets, naive ones generally showed larger estimated richness than memory ones.

Sequenced by immunoSEQ multiplex PCR; TCRdb stores in-frame clones only, minus some. The table includes over a million clones, just under 99% detected once. Source material: naive CD4+ T cells sorted from blood. Noted subset: CD45RA+ positively selected. This TCR came from a man younger than 45 in good health. This chain links TRBV9 with TRBJ2-3; 8 positions match TRBD2. The CDR3 DNA reads TGTGCCAGCAGCGTAGACGGGAGGGCTGGTGCAGATACGCAGTATTTT. It translates to CASSVDGRAGADTQYF.